This T cell receptor beta chain was retrieved from a study of T-cell reconstitution after alpha-beta-depleted transplantation in children (dated by TCRdb to the mid-2010s). For the wider study: The study quantitatively tracked T-cell immune reconstitution after TCRalphabeta/CD19-depleted allogeneic hematopoietic cell transplantation in children using TCR repertoire profiling.

The sample holds many counts of this clonotype. Its specific antigen is unknown. The sample holds no much larger clone one base away, and base qualities are not on file. Library generation was performed with PCR. Sequencing was carried out with an Illumina HiSeq 2500. TCR library preparation used molecular barcoding, with unique molecular identifiers applied to normalize quantification of the TCRbeta repertoire. Using fastp at Q25 and MiXCR, TCRdb reprocessed the public reads and kept productive beta chains. Identical CDR3 proteins give one entry, which carries the most common genes and DNA. The sample contains tens of thousands of distinct CDR3 sequences, more than 5.5% of them found a single time. Around 2.5% of the sample is in the top ten clones. V gives up 0 bases and J gives up 0 bases, and the segment between their germline ends measures 16 bases. The germline V gene encodes CDR1 SGDLS and CDR2 YYNGEE. The CDR3 sequence holds 19 residues, the cysteine and phenylalanine included. Here the CDR3 DNA is all that survives: 57 bases in frame from base 1.

Here the sequenced sample was PBMCs from the stem cell graft donor, taken from the stem cell graft. The source is a human donor who donated a stem cell graft to a child with acute lymphoblastic leukemia. The rearranged segments are TRBV9 and TRBJ2-6, with the identity of the D gene unclear. The nucleotide sequence is given as TGTGCCAGCAGCGTAGCTCGCTCCACCACCGGCTCTGGGGCCAACGTCCTGACTTTC. This codes for CASSVARSTTGSGANVLTF. Outside the CDR3, residues come from the reference TRBV9 and TRBJ2-6 proteins, so the full variable domain is: DSGVTQTPKHLITATGQRVTLRCSPRSGDLSVYWYQQSLDQGLQFLIQYYNGEERAKGNILERFSAQQFPDLHSELNLSSLELGDSALYFCASSVARSTTGSGANVLTFGAGSRLTVL.